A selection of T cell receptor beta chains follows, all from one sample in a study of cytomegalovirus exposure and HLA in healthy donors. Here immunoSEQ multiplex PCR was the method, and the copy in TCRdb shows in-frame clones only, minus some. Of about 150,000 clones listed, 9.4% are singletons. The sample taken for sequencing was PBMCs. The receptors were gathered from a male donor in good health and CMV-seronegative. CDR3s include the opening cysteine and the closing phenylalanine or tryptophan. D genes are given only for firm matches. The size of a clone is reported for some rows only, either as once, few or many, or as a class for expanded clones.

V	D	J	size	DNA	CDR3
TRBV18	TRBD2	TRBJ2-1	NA	TGTGCCAGCTCACCCCGGACTAGCGAGGTATCCTACAATGAGCAGTTCTTC	CASSPRTSEVSYNEQFF
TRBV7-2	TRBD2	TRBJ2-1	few	TGTGCCAGCAGCCTACTAGCGGGAGCCTACAATGAGCAGTTCTTC	CASSLLAGAYNEQFF
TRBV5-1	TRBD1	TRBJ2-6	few	TGCGCCAGCAGCCGAGAGGGGGCCGGGGCCAACGTCCTGACTTTC	CASSREGAGANVLTF
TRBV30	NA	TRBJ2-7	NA	TGTGCCTGGAGTGTATCGCTAGCCCACGAGCAGTACTTC	CAWSVSLAHEQYF
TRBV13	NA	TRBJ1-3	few	TGTGCCAGCAGCCTGGGACTTAGCTCTGGAAACACCATATATTTT	CASSLGLSSGNTIYF
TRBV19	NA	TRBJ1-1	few	TGTGCCAGCCTCCGACTGGGTATGAACACTGAAGCTTTCTTT	CASLRLGMNTEAFF
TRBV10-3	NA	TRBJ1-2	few	TGTGCCATCAGATCTTTAACAGAAATTGATGGCTACACCTTC	CAIRSLTEIDGYTF
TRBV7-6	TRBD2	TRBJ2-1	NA	TGTGCCAGCAGCGTCCCGACTAGCGGGAGATCCTACAATGAGCAGTTCTTC	CASSVPTSGRSYNEQFF
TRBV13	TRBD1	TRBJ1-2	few	TGTGCCAGCAGCCCCGGACAGGGCTACGGCTACACCTTC	CASSPGQGYGYTF
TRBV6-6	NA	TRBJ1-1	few	TGTGCCAGCAGTTTAACAGAGATGAACACTGAAGCTTTCTTT	CASSLTEMNTEAFF
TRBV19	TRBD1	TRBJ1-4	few	TGTGCCAGTAGTTTTCGACAGGGAAGGGAAAAACTGTTTTTT	CASSFRQGREKLFF
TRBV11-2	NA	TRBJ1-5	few	TGTGCCAGCAGCTTGGCAGGGATGAGCAATCAGCCCCAGCATTTT	CASSLAGMSNQPQHF
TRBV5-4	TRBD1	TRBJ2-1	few	TGTGCCAGCAGCTTTTCAGGGGGAACCTACAATGAGCAGTTCTTC	CASSFSGGTYNEQFF
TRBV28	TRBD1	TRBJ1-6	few	TGTGCCAGCAGTTTCCCGGGACAGGGTGATTATAATTCACCCCTCCACTTT	CASSFPGQGDYNSPLHF
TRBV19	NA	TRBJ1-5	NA	TGTGCCAGTAGTATAGCGGCGGGGGGCGCGGGCAATCAGCCCCAGCATTTT	CASSIAAGGAGNQPQHF
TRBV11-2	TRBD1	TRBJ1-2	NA	TGTGCCAGCAGTGCATTCTCCCGGGACAGCTATGGCTACACCTTC	CASSAFSRDSYGYTF
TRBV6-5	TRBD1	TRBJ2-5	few	TGTGCCAGCTCGGGACAGGGAGGAGAGACCCAGTACTTC	CASSGQGGETQYF
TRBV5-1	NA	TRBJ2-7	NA	TGCGCCAGCAGCTCAGAGACTCGTAGGGGCGCCGCCTACGAGCAGTACTTC	CASSSETRRGAAYEQYF
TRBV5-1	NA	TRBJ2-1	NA	TGCGCCAGCAGCTTAGGCAGCGCGTACGACAATGAGCAGTTCTTC	CASSLGSAYDNEQFF
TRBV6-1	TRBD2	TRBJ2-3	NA	TGTGCCAGCAAGAAGCGGGAGTACACAGATACGCAGTATTTT	CASKKREYTDTQYF
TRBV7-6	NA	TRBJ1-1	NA	TGTGCCAGCAGCAGCTCTGCTAACACTGAAGCTTTCTTT	CASSSSANTEAFF
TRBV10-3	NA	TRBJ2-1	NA	TGTGCCATCAGTGACTTCGGGAAAGGGAATGAGCAGTTCTTC	CAISDFGKGNEQFF
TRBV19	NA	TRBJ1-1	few	TGTGCCTCCCAGGGAGGAGGGACGAGGAAGGGCACTGAAGCTTTCTTT	CASQGGGTRKGTEAFF
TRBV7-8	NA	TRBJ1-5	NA	TGTGCCAGCAGCTTCAGGGGCAATCAGCCCCAGCATTTT	CASSFRGNQPQHF
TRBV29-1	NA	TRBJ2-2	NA	TGCAGCGCCGGGGCCGGGACATCAAACACCGGGGAGCTGTTTTTT	CSAGAGTSNTGELFF
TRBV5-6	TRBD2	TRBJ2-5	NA	TGTGCCAGCAGCTTGTGGGGGGGGTCACAAGAGACCCAGTACTTC	CASSLWGGSQETQYF
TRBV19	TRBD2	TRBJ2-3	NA	TGTGCCAGTAGTATACTAGCGGGGGGCACAGATACGCAGTATTTT	CASSILAGGTDTQYF
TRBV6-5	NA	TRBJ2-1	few	TGTGCCAGCAGTCGGAGCAGGGCTTCAGGCAATGAGCAGTTCTTC	CASSRSRASGNEQFF
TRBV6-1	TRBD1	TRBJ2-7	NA	TGTGCCACCAGGGGGACAGGATCCTACGAGCAGTACTTC	CATRGTGSYEQYF
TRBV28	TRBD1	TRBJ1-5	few	TGTGCCAGCACCCGGACAGGGGGCAGCAATCAGCCCCAGCATTTT	CASTRTGGSNQPQHF
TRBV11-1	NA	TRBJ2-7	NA	TGTGCCAGCAGCTTAGATCGGGAACTCTCCTACGAGCAGTACTTC	CASSLDRELSYEQYF
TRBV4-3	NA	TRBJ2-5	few	TGCGCCAGCAGCCAAGGGGGCCAGTCTGAGACCCAGTACTTC	CASSQGGQSETQYF
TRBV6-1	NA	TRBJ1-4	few	TGTGCCAGCTGCATCCAGGCCCGGGGGGACACACTGTTTTTT	CASCIQARGDTLFF
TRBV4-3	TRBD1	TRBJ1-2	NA	TGCGCCAGCAGCCAAGATCTGGGGGTTGGACAGGATGGCTACACCTTC	CASSQDLGVGQDGYTF
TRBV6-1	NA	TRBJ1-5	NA	TGTGCCAGCGGGCAGTGGAGCAATCAGCCCCAGCATTTT	CASGQWSNQPQHF
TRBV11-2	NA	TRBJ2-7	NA	TGTGCCAGCAGCTTAGAGGACACTCGATTCAACTACGAGCAGTACTTC	CASSLEDTRFNYEQYF
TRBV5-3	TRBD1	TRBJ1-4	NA	TGTGCCAGAAGCTTGGCCGGGACAGGGGGGGGTGAAAAACTGTTTTTT	CARSLAGTGGGEKLFF
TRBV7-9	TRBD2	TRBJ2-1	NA	TGTGCCAGCAGCCATGGACTAGCGGGGCTCAATGAGCAGTTCTTC	CASSHGLAGLNEQFF
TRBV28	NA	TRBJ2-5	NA	TGTGCCAGCAGTTTATCGGAGACCCAGTACTTC	CASSLSETQYF
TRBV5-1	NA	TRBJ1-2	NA	TGCGCCAGCAGCTTGCTGGAGTCTAACTATGGCTACACCTTC	CASSLLESNYGYTF
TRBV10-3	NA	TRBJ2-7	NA	TGTGCCATCAGTAATCCCGGGAAAGGGAGAACCACGCAGTACTTC	CAISNPGKGRTTQYF
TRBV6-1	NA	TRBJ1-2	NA	TGTGCCAGCAGTCCGCGGCAGGGGCACTATGGCTACACCTTC	CASSPRQGHYGYTF
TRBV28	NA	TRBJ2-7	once	TGTGCCAGCAGTCTAACAGGGAAGGATCCCTACGAGCAGTACTTC	CASSLTGKDPYEQYF
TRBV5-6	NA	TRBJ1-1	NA	TGTGCCAGCAGCTTGGTGGCGGGTCTGAACACTGAAGCTTTCTTT	CASSLVAGLNTEAFF
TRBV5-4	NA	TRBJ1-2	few	TGTGCCAGCAGCCGGGAGTATGGCTACACCTTC	CASSREYGYTF
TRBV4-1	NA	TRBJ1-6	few	TGCGCCAGCAGCCAGGGATCAGGGTCCTCACCCCTCCACTTT	CASSQGSGSSPLHF
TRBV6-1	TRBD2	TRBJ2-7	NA	TGTGCCAGCAGTGAGCCCGGGGGGGATTCCTCCTACGAGCAGTACTTC	CASSEPGGDSSYEQYF
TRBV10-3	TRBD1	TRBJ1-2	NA	TGTGCCATCAGTGTGGGACAGGGAAGTTCTGGCTACACCTTC	CAISVGQGSSGYTF
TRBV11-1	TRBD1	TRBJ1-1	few	TGTGCCAGCACGACAGGGGGCAACACTGAAGCTTTCTTT	CASTTGGNTEAFF
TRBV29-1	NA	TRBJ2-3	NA	TGCAGCGTTGATGAGGGGGTACGGCATTTT	CSVDEGVRHF
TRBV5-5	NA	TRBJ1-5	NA	TGTGCCAGCAGCTTCTGGGAGGGCAATCAGCCCCAGCATTTT	CASSFWEGNQPQHF